This T cell receptor beta chain derives from a study of T-cell reconstitution after alpha-beta-depleted transplantation in children. Per the germline V gene, CDR1 is KGHSH and CDR2 is LQKENI. This CDR3 contains 14 residues. The ends lost 2 bases at V and 2 bases at J; junction bases unmatched: 2. The table lists this clonotype with a few counts. Unique molecular identifiers were incorporated during preparation of the TCRbeta library. TCRdb analysed the PCR reads with MiXCR anew, one entry per CDR3 protein. The sample lists approximately 640,000 distinct CDR3 sequences, around 16% occurring once. Sequenced material: PBMCs from the stem cell graft donor, taken from the stem cell graft. The genes are TRBV18 and TRBJ1-2; 7 bases are shared with TRBD1. This TCR was sampled from a human donor who donated a stem cell graft to a child with acute myeloid leukemia. CDR3 loop: CASSPSTGNYGYTF. In nucleotides, the CDR3 is TGTGCCAGCTCACCATCGACAGGGAACTATGGCTACACCTTC.